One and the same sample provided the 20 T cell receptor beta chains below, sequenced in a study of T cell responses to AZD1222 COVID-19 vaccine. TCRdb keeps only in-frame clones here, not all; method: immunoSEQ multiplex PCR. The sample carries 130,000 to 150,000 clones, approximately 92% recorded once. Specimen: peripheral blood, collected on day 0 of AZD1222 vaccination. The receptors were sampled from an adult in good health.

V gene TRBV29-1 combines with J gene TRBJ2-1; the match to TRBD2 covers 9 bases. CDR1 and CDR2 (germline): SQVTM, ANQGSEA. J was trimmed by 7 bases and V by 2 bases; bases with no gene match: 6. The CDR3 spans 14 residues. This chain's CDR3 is CSVESSGSLNEQFF. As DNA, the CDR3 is TGCAGCGTTGAAAGTAGCGGGAGTTTAAATGAGCAGTTCTTC.

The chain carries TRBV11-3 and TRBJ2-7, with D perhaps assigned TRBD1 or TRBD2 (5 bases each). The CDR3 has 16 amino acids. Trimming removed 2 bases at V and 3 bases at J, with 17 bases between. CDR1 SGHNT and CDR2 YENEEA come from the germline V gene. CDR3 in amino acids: CASSLSDRDLIYEQYF. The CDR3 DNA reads TGTGCCAGCAGCTTATCGGACCGGGACCTTATCTACGAGCAGTACTTC.

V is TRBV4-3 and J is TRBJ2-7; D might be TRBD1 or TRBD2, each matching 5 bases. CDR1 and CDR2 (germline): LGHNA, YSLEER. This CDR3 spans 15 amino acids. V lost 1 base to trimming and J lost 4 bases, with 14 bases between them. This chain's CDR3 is CASSQGPGPSYEQYF. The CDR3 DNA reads TGCGCCAGCAGCCAAGGTCCGGGACCGAGTTACGAGCAGTACTTC.

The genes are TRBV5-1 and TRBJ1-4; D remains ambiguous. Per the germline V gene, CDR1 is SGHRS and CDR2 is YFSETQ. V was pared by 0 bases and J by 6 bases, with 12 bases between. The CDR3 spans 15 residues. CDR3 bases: TGCGCCAGCAGCTTGGACAGTACAGTCGATGAAAAACTGTTTTTT. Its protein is CASSLDSTVDEKLFF. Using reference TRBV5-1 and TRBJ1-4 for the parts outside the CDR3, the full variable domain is KAGVTQTPRYLIKTRGQQVTLSCSPISGHRSVSWYQQTPGQGLQFLFEYFSETQRNKGNFPGRFSGRQFSNSRSEMNVSTLELGDSALYLCASSLDSTVDEKLFFGSGTQLSVL.

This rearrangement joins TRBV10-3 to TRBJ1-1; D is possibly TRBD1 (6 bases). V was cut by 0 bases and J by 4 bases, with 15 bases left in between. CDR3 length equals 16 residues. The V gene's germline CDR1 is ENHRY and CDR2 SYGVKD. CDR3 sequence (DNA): TGTGCCATCAGTGAGTCAGTAGGGGGGGACGGCACTGAAGCTTTCTTT. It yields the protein CAISESVGGDGTEAFF.

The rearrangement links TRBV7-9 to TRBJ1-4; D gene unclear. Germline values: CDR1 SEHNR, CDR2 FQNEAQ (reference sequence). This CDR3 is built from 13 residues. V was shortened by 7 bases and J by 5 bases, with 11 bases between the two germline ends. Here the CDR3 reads CASNRRLNEKLFF. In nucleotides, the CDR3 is TGTGCCAGCAACCGTAGGTTGAATGAAAAACTGTTTTTT.

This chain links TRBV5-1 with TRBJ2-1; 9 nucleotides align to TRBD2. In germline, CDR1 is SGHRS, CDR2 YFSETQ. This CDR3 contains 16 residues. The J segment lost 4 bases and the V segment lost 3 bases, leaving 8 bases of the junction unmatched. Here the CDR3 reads CASSSRDLAGYNEQFF. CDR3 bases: TGCGCCAGCAGCTCGCGGGATCTAGCGGGGTACAATGAGCAGTTCTTC.

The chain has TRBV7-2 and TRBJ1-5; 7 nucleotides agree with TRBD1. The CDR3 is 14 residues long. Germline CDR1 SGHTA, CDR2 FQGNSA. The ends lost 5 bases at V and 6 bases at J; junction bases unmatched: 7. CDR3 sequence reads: CASSPNRGIQPQHF. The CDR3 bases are TGTGCCAGCAGCCCAAACAGGGGAATTCAGCCCCAGCATTTT.

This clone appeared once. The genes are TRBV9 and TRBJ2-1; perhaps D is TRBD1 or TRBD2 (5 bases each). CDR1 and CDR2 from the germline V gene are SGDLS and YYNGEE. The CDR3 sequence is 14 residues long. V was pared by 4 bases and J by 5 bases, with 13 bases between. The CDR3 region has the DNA TGTGCCAGCAGCAGGGTCCTGGGGGACAATGAGCAGTTCTTC. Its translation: CASSRVLGDNEQFF.

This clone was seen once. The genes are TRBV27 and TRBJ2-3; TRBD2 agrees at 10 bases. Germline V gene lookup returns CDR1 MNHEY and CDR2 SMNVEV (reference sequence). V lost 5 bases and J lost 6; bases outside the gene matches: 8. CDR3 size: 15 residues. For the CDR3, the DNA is TGTGCCAGCAGTCGACTAGCGGGTATAAGGGATACGCAGTATTTT. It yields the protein CASSRLAGIRDTQYF.

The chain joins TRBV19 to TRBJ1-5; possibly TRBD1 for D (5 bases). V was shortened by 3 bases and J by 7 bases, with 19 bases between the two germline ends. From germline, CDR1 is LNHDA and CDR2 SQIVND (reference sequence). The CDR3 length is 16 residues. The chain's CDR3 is CASSIMGQGLDQPQHF. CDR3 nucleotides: TGTGCCAGTAGTATTATGGGGCAGGGTTTAGACCAGCCCCAGCATTTT.

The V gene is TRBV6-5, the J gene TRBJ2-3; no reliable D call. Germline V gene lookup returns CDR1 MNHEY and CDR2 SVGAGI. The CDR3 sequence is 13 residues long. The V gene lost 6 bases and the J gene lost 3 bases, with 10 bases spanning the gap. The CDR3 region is CASRKSQTDTQYF. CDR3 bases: TGTGCCAGCAGAAAGTCCCAGACAGATACGCAGTATTTT.

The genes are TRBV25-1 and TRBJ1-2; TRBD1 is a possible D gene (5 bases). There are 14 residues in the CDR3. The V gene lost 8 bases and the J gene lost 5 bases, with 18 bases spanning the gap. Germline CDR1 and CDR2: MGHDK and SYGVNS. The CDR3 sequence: CASSQAGDPYGYTF. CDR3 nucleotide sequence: TGTGCCAGCTCCCAGGCGGGGGATCCGTATGGCTACACCTTC.

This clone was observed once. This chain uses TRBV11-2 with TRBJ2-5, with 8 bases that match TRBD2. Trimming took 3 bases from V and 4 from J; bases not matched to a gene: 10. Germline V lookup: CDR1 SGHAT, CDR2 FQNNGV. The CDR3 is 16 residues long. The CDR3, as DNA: TGTGCCAGCAGCTTCTCGAGTACGGGAGGGAGAGAGACCCAGTACTTC. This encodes CASSFSSTGGRETQYF.

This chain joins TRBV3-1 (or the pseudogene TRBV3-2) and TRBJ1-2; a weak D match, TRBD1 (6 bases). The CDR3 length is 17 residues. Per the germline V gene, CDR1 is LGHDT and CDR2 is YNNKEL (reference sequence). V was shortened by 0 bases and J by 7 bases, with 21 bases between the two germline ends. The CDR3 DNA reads TGTGCCAGCAGCCAAGACTTGGTTGTGGGGGCGTCGGCTGGCTACACCTTC. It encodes CASSQDLVVGASAGYTF.

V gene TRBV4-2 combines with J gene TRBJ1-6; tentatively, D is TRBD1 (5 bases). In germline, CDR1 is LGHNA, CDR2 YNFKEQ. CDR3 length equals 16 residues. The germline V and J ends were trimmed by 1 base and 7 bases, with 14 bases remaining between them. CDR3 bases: TGTGCCAGCAGCCAAGGAAGGGGAGACGGAAATTCACCCCTCCACTTT. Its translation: CASSQGRGDGNSPLHF.

Written as DNA, the CDR3 is TGCGCCAGCAGCTACCGGGAGGACTACGAGCAGTACTTC. This sequence encodes CASSYREDYEQYF. The J gene is TRBJ2-7, the V gene TRBV4-1, with TRBD2 matching 7 bases. This CDR3 has 13 amino acids. Germline V lookup: CDR1 MGHRA, CDR2 YSYEKL. V lost 5 bases, J lost 3 bases, and 4 bases stayed unmatched.

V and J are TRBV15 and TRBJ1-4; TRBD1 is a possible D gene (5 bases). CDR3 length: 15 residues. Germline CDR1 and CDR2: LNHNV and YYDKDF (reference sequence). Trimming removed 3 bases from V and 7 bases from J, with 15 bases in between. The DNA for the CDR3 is TGTGCCACCAGCAGGGAAGGGGTGGAAGGTGAAAAACTGTTTTTT. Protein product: CATSREGVEGEKLFF.

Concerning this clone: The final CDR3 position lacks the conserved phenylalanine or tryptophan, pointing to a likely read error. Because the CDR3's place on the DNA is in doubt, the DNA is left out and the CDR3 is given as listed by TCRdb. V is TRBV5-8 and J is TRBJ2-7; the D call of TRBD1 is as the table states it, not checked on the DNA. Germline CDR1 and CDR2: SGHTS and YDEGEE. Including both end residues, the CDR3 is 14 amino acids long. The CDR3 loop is CASSSRTGGATVTS.

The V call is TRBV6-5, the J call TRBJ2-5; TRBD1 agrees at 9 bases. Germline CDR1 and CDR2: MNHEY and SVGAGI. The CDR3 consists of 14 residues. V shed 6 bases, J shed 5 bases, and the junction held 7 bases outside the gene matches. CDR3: CASRTGGVPETQYF. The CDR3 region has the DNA TGTGCCAGCAGGACAGGGGGGGTACCGGAGACCCAGTACTTC.